The 8 T cell receptor beta chains below were found in one sample sequenced in a study of prognosis after radiotherapy for stage I lung cancer. Genomic DNA yielded TCR beta CDR3, amplified by two-round multiplex PCR. Amplification in first-round PCR relied on primers specific to each TRBV and TRBJ gene. In TCRdb, the multiplex PCR reads were re-called with MiXCR into one record per CDR3 protein. The sample lists 9,500 to 13,000 distinct CDR3 sequences; less than 65% were seen once. The starting material was PBMCs, obtained before or after stereotactic body radiation therapy (not recorded which). The receptor set was obtained from a donor over 45 with non-small cell lung cancer.

By sample fraction, this clonotype is medium-sized. This chain joins TRBV24-1 and TRBJ1-2; D is unclear. Per the germline V gene, CDR1 is KGHDR and CDR2 is SFDVKD. This CDR3 contains 14 residues. The V and J ends lost 4 bases and 2 bases respectively, with 10 bases between them. The CDR3, as DNA: TGTGCCACCAGTGACCCAGGAGGGAACTATGGCTACACCTTC. Its protein product is CATSDPGGNYGYTF.

Concerning this clonotype itself: The junction departs from the called germline gene at one end, perhaps through a read error. This chain uses TRBV6-2 or TRBV6-3 with TRBJ2-1; 11 positions match TRBD2. In germline, CDR1 is MNHEY, CDR2 SVGEGT. The CDR3 is made up of 16 amino acids. This chain's CDR3 is CASIHFSSGGYNEHFF. CDR3 nucleotides: TGTGCCAGCATCCACTTTTCTAGCGGGGGGTACAATGAGCATTTCTTC.

The chain uses TRBV5-1 and TRBJ1-2; TRBD1 aligns across 7 bases. V lost 2 bases to trimming and J lost 6 bases; unmatched junction nucleotides: 19. This CDR3 comprises 18 residues. Germline V gene lookup returns CDR1 SGHRS and CDR2 YFSETQ. Written as DNA, the CDR3 is TGCGCCAGCAGCTTTCAAATAGGGACAGCCTTACTCATGGATGGCTACACCTTC. It translates to CASSFQIGTALLMDGYTF.

The V and J genes are TRBV20-1 and TRBJ1-3, with no clear D. The ends were cut back, 2 bases at V and 2 bases at J, with 13 bases in the middle. The CDR3 extends over 15 amino acids. Germline values: CDR1 DFQATT, CDR2 SNEGSKA (reference sequence). CDR3 protein: CSARSPIDTGNTIYF. The CDR3 region has the DNA TGCAGTGCTAGATCACCAATCGACACTGGAAACACCATATATTTT.

By sample share, this clonotype is medium-sized. This chain connects TRBV27 to TRBJ2-3; the D is unclear. In germline, CDR1 is MNHEY, CDR2 SMNVEV (reference sequence). Trimming took 2 bases from V and 3 from J, leaving 12 bases between them. CDR3 length: 15 amino acids. Here the CDR3 reads CASSLMDSRTDTQYF. The CDR3 bases are TGTGCCAGCAGTTTAATGGATTCAAGAACAGATACGCAGTATTTT.

V usage is TRBV27 and J usage is TRBJ1-1; D unresolved. The ends were cut back, 5 bases at V and 6 bases at J, with 25 bases in the middle. The V gene's germline CDR1 is MNHEY and CDR2 SMNVEV (reference sequence). The length of the CDR3 is 17 residues. As DNA, the CDR3 is TGTGCCAGCAGTAAAATTAGTGGTGGACCATTAGACCCTGAAGCTTTCTTT. Protein: CASSKISGGPLDPEAFF.

CDR3 sequence (DNA): TGCAGTACTATGCCCGCGTCATGGGCTAGCGGTGCCCCCGGGGAGCAGTTCTTC. Its protein product is CSTMPASWASGAPGEQFF. This chain connects TRBV20-1 to TRBJ2-1, with TRBD2 matching over 7 bases. The CDR3 length is 18 residues. Looked up from germline, CDR1 is DFQATT and CDR2 is SNEGSKA (reference sequence). The junction had 29 bases not matched to a gene; V was cut back by 8 bases and J by 10 bases.

Notes on this clonotype: Since a far larger clone is one base different, this is likely a read error. This chain uses TRBV6-2 or TRBV6-3 with TRBJ2-1; D is possibly TRBD1 or TRBD2 (6 bases each). The V end lost 5 bases, the J end lost 6 bases, and 11 bases lay between the germline ends. This CDR3 contains 13 residues. CDR1 MNHEY and CDR2 SVGEGT come from the germline V gene. This chain's CDR3 is CASSEGGSNEQFF. CDR3 DNA sequence: TGTGCCAGCAGTGAAGGGGGGTCCAATGAGCAGTTCTTC.